One sample yielded the 26 T cell receptor beta chains listed below, sequenced in a study of patients and donors after allogeneic stem cell transplantation. TCRdb redid the calling of the RT-PCR reads with MiXCR, one entry per CDR3 protein. The sample has 200,000 to 250,000 distinct CDR3 sequences; 13% to 15% are singletons. Sequenced material: blood, either unsorted or a sorted T cell fraction (not recorded which). The receptors originated from a human donor who was either an allogeneic HSCT recipient or a stem cell or donor lymphocyte infusion donor (not recorded which). It is not recorded whose cells these are; they may come from a transplant donor.

In its sample, this clonotype was seen a few times. The chain employs TRBV3-1 and TRBJ1-1; D unresolved. This CDR3 is 13 amino acids long. The V end lost 4 bases, the J end lost 8 bases, and 14 bases lay between the germline ends. The germline CDR1 and CDR2 sequences are LGHDT and YNNKEL (reference sequence). CDR3 in amino acids: CASSRVRWGEAFF. DNA for the CDR3: TGTGCCAGCAGCCGGGTGCGGTGGGGAGAAGCTTTCTTT.

This clonotype was seen a few times. The chain recombines TRBV6-2 or TRBV6-3 with TRBJ2-2; TRBD2 matches at 10 bases. J was trimmed by 5 bases and V by 3 bases; bases with no gene match: 12. Germline V lookup: CDR1 MNHEY, CDR2 SVGEGT. This CDR3 contains 18 residues. The CDR3 region has the DNA TGTGCCAGCAGTTATCGGGCTAGCGGGAGTCATAGTACCGGGGAGCTGTTTTTT. It encodes CASSYRASGSHSTGELFF.

CDR3 sequence reads: CASSGTDRGEQYF. The CDR3 DNA follows: TGTGCCAGCAGCGGAACAGACAGGGGCGAGCAGTACTTC. The chain employs TRBV7-2 and TRBJ2-7; TRBD1 matches at 8 bases. With V trimmed by 5 bases and J by 6 bases, 6 bases remained unmatched. Germline assignment: CDR1 SGHTA and CDR2 FQGNSA. The CDR3 covers 13 residues.

The V call is TRBV25-1, the J call TRBJ2-2, with no clear D. Germline V lookup: CDR1 MGHDK, CDR2 SYGVNS. This CDR3 comprises 15 residues. V lost 1 base and J lost 2, with 8 bases in between. Here the CDR3 DNA reads TGTGCCAGCAGTGAATCCAGAGTTAACACCGGGGAGCTGTTTTTT. Residues: CASSESRVNTGELFF.

This clonotype was picked up a small number of times. This rearrangement joins TRBV7-2 to TRBJ1-4; D may be TRBD1 (6 bases). V lost 2 bases, J lost 0 bases, and 10 bases lay in between. Germline CDR1 reads SGHTA; CDR2 reads FQGNSA. The CDR3 is 16 amino acids. DNA for the CDR3: TGTGCCAGCAGCTTATGGGGGGCTGCAACTAATGAAAAACTGTTTTTT. Protein: CASSLWGAATNEKLFF.

The chain couples TRBV11-2 to TRBJ2-1; 13 bases line up with TRBD2. The V gene's germline CDR1 is SGHAT and CDR2 FQNNGV. V shed 5 bases, J shed 3 bases, and the junction held 10 bases outside the gene matches. This CDR3 is built from 18 residues. DNA of the CDR3: TGTGCCAGCAGCAAAGGGACTAGCGGGATCGATTTCTACAATGAGCAGTTCTTC. Amino acids: CASSKGTSGIDFYNEQFF.

Ten or more counts support this clonotype. The chain has TRBV7-2 and TRBJ2-7; 7 bases map to TRBD2. The V gene's germline CDR1 is SGHTA and CDR2 FQGNSA. Trimming took 2 bases from V and 4 from J; bases not matched to a gene: 11. CDR3 size: 16 residues. CDR3 protein: CASSLKGGSTPYEQYF. CDR3 sequence (DNA): TGTGCCAGCAGCTTAAAGGGAGGGAGTACACCTTACGAGCAGTACTTC.

This clonotype was seen many times. The rearrangement uses TRBV12-3 or TRBV12-4 and TRBJ1-6, with unresolved D. The CDR3 is 14 amino acids. V lost 6 bases and J lost 9, with 15 bases in between. As DNA, the CDR3 is TGTGCCAGCAGGGAGCAAGGAACGTTTTCACCCCTCCACTTT. It is translated as CASREQGTFSPLHF.

V is TRBV7-8 and J is TRBJ2-7; D is undetermined. This CDR3 has 13 amino acids. Per germline, CDR1 SGHVS and CDR2 FQNEAQ. The ends were cut back, 7 bases at V and 0 bases at J, with 10 bases in the middle. The CDR3 here is CASTPGRSYEQYF. The CDR3 bases are TGTGCCAGCACTCCGGGCCGCTCCTACGAGCAGTACTTC.

At least ten counts were recorded for this clonotype. V usage is TRBV5-1 and J usage is TRBJ2-7, with 9 bases lining up with TRBD2. Trimming removed 3 bases from V and 0 bases from J; junction bases left unmatched: 4. CDR3 length: 15 amino acids. CDR1 and CDR2 (germline): SGHRS, YFSETQ. CDR3 amino acids: CASSSGLASSYEQYF. The CDR3 bases are TGCGCCAGCAGCTCTGGACTAGCGTCCTCCTACGAGCAGTACTTC.

The genes are TRBV6-2 or TRBV6-3 and TRBJ2-1; D gene unclear. This CDR3 spans 15 amino acids. The V and J ends lost 2 bases and 8 bases respectively, with 16 bases between them. CDR1 is MNHEY, CDR2 SVGEGT, per germline. Here the CDR3 reads CASSYPLLSVDEQFF. Here the CDR3 DNA reads TGTGCCAGCAGTTACCCGCTTTTGAGCGTCGATGAGCAGTTCTTC.

This clonotype was counted between two and nine times. One base away lies a much larger clone, so this may be a sequencing read error. The rearrangement joins TRBV7-9 to TRBJ2-3; D not certain. This CDR3 is 11 amino acids long. The V gene's germline CDR1 is SEHNR and CDR2 FQNEAQ (reference sequence). V was pared by 3 bases and J by 4 bases, with 2 bases between. The CDR3 DNA reads TGTGCCAGCAGCTTCCCAGATACGCAGTATTTT. This translates into CASSFPDTQYF.

V usage is TRBV7-2 and J usage is TRBJ1-6; a possible D gene is TRBD1 (5 bases). V was trimmed by 2 bases and J by 7 bases, leaving 12 bases between them. The CDR3 totals 15 residues. Germline CDR1 SGHTA, CDR2 FQGNSA. The CDR3 loop is CASSLTTGLNSPLHF. DNA of the CDR3: TGTGCCAGCAGCTTAACAACAGGATTGAATTCACCCCTCCACTTT.

This rearrangement joins TRBV5-6 to TRBJ1-2, with 12 bases lining up with TRBD1. V dropped 1 base and J dropped 8; count of bases not matched to a gene: 6. Germline loops: CDR1 SGHDT, CDR2 YYEEEE. The CDR3 is 15 residues long. The CDR3 is CASSLQGQGASGYTF. In DNA form, the CDR3 reads TGTGCCAGCAGCTTGCAGGGACAGGGGGCCAGCGGCTACACCTTC.

This rearrangement joins TRBV4-2 to TRBJ2-2; TRBD2 agrees at 10 bases. The ends lost 0 bases at V and 4 bases at J; junction bases unmatched: 8. CDR1 LGHNA and CDR2 YNFKEQ come from the germline V gene. The CDR3 is 18 amino acids. The CDR3 protein is CASSQEGGSGGITGELFF. The CDR3 DNA reads TGTGCCAGCAGCCAAGAAGGGGGTAGCGGGGGGATCACCGGGGAGCTGTTTTTT.

In its sample, this clonotype was seen many times. This CDR3 is CASRDRAGSVREKLFF. The CDR3 bases are TGTGCCAGCAGGGATCGGGCCGGAAGCGTCCGGGAAAAACTGTTTTTT. V and J are TRBV2 and TRBJ1-4, with unresolved D. CDR1 and CDR2 (germline): SNHLY, FYNNEI. Deletions cut 6 bases from V and 8 bases from J, with 22 bases between. CDR3 size: 16 residues. The whole variable domain, filled in from reference TRBV2 and TRBJ1-4, reads EPEVTQTPSHQVTQMGQEVILRCVPISNHLYFYWYRQILGQKVEFLVSFYNNEISEKSEIFDDQFSVERPDGSNFTLKIRSTKLEDSAMYFCASRDRAGSVREKLFFGSGTQLSVL.

V gene TRBV3-1 combines with J gene TRBJ1-2; the D gene is possibly TRBD1 (5 bases). Trimming cost V 5 bases and J 4 bases, with 17 bases left between them. CDR3 length equals 15 residues. In germline, CDR1 is LGHDT, CDR2 YNNKEL (reference sequence). The CDR3: CASSNRRGALYGYTF. The DNA of the CDR3 is TGTGCCAGCAGCAACCGCAGAGGGGCCCTCTATGGCTACACCTTC.

A few counts support this clonotype. V gene TRBV20-1 combines with J gene TRBJ2-4; D is ambiguous. This CDR3 comprises 16 residues. V lost 7 bases and J 1 base, leaving 20 bases between the germline ends. Germline V gives CDR1 DFQATT, CDR2 SNEGSKA (reference sequence). The CDR3 loop is CSVGDPDFRAKNIQYF. The CDR3 nucleotides read TGCAGTGTTGGAGACCCCGACTTCCGGGCCAAAAACATTCAGTACTTC.

The chain couples TRBV6-1 to TRBJ2-2, with TRBD2 matching 9 bases. Germline CDR1 is MNHNS and CDR2 is SASEGT. V trimming: 6 bases; J trimming: 6 bases; junction bases outside the gene matches: 2. The CDR3 is made up of 13 amino acids. The CDR3 DNA reads TGTGCCAGCAGGCGGGAGGGCCCCGGGGAGCTGTTTTTT. Its protein product is CASRREGPGELFF.

This clonotype has more than one count but fewer than ten. The chain carries TRBV7-3 and TRBJ1-2, with TRBD1 matching 7 bases. Per germline, CDR1 SGHTA and CDR2 FQGTGA. CDR3 size: 15 residues. The junction had 9 bases not matched to a gene; V was cut back by 6 bases and J by 2 bases. The CDR3 DNA reads as TGTGCCAGCAGTCCCTCAGGGGGTGGAAACTATGGCTACACCTTC. Translation: CASSPSGGGNYGYTF.

This clonotype was counted between two and nine times. The chain links TRBV7-8 to TRBJ1-1, with D unclear. The germline CDR1 and CDR2 sequences are SGHVS and FQNEAQ. V was shortened by 4 bases and J by 0 bases, with 12 bases between the two germline ends. CDR3 length: 15 residues. The CDR3 DNA reads as TGTGCCAGCAGCTGGAGGACGGTGATGAACACTGAAGCTTTCTTT. Its protein product is CASSWRTVMNTEAFF. Using reference TRBV7-8 and TRBJ1-1 for the parts outside the CDR3, the full variable domain is GAGVSQSPRYKVAKRGQDVALRCDPISGHVSLFWYQQALGQGPEFLTYFQNEAQLDKSGLPSDRFFAERPEGSVSTLKIQRTQQEDSAVYLCASSWRTVMNTEAFFGQGTRLTVV.

This clonotype was observed at least ten times. The chain has TRBV10-3 and TRBJ1-4; D is ambiguous. Germline CDR1 reads ENHRY; CDR2 reads SYGVKD. This CDR3 contains 13 residues. The V gene lost 0 bases and the J gene lost 5 bases, with 4 bases spanning the gap. The CDR3 nucleotides are TGTGCCATCAGTGAGTCGATCAATGAAAAACTGTTTTTT. Amino acid sequence: CAISESINEKLFF.

The gene calls are TRBV7-8 and TRBJ2-7, with TRBD1 matching over 7 bases. The CDR3 is 14 residues long. The junction had 9 bases not matched to a gene; V was cut back by 8 bases and J by 2 bases. CDR1 is SGHVS, CDR2 FQNEAQ, per germline. The CDR3 sequence is CASAEDRATYEQYF. The DNA of the CDR3 is TGTGCCAGCGCTGAAGACAGGGCAACCTACGAGCAGTACTTC.

The chain carries TRBV4-1 and TRBJ1-1; a weak D match, TRBD1 (5 bases). The CDR3 consists of 15 residues. CDR1 is MGHRA, CDR2 YSYEKL, per germline. V lost 0 bases to trimming and J lost 5 bases, with 13 bases between them. CDR3 sequence (DNA): TGCGCCAGCAGCCAAGAATTTGGGGCAGGTACTGAAGCTTTCTTT. Amino acid sequence: CASSQEFGAGTEAFF.

The rearrangement links TRBV20-1 to TRBJ2-1, with 13 bases aligning to TRBD2. Trimming took 7 bases from V and 4 from J; bases not matched to a gene: 10. In germline, CDR1 is DFQATT, CDR2 SNEGSKA (reference sequence). CDR3 size: 16 residues. The CDR3 loop reads CSVRPGTSGNYNEQFF. The CDR3 region has the DNA TGCAGTGTCCGCCCCGGGACTAGCGGGAATTACAATGAGCAGTTCTTC.

At least ten counts were recorded for this clonotype. The chain employs TRBV27 and TRBJ1-1; no clear D. The CDR3 runs to 13 residues. Trimming pared 5 bases from V and 3 bases from J, leaving 10 bases between. CDR1 and CDR2 (germline): MNHEY, SMNVEV (reference sequence). CDR3 amino acids: CASSAVWDTEAFF. The DNA for the CDR3 is TGTGCCAGCAGTGCAGTCTGGGACACTGAAGCTTTCTTT.